Detailed here is one T cell receptor beta chain. Its antigen is currently unknown. The sample is drawn from a study of human CD8 memory T cell subsets. Regarding the study as a whole: Only T cell receptor beta chains were sequenced in this study.

TCR beta was sequenced from UMI-tagged 5' RACE libraries. Original data processing: Every library of TCR beta sequences contained functional CDR3 beta clonotypes numbering between about 2,900 and 18,000. TCRdb reanalyzed the 5' RACE reads and collapses them to one entry per CDR3 protein, without DNA. TCRdb, not the original authors, processed these V and J calls. Recorded for this sample: over 10,000 distinct CDR3 sequences. Germline CDR1 and CDR2: LNHNV and YYDKDF (reference sequence). There are 14 residues in the CDR3. Extraction drew RNA from duplicate vials of some 150,000 sorted CD8+ T cells for each subset.

Sequenced input: CD8+ T cells from PBMCs. The receptor's source is a human donor in good health. This chain uses TRBV15 with TRBJ2-5; as DNA is missing, the TRBD2 call by TCRdb cannot be tested. The CDR3 is CATSIESGEETQYF. The full variable domain, its missing parts supplied by reference TRBV15 and TRBJ2-5, is DAMVIQNPRYQVTQFGKPVTLSCSQTLNHNVMYWYQQKSSQAPKLLFHYYDKDFNNEADTPDNFQSRRPNTSFCFLDIRSPGLGDTAMYLCATSIESGEETQYFGPGTRLLVL.